A single sample gave rise to the 7 T cell receptor beta chains below, sequenced in a study of shared clonotypes between healthy human individuals. This table comes from immunoSEQ multiplex PCR, and its TCRdb copy is limited to in-frame clones, with some not included. The table includes over 2 million clones, roughly 94% detected once. The sample comprised naive CD4+ T cells sorted from blood. Specified subset: CD45RA+ positively selected. The receptors stem from a man between 18 and 35 years old in good health.

The chain employs TRBV28 and TRBJ1-4; D unresolved. Trimming took off 5 bases at V and 4 bases at J, with 20 bases between the two ends. The CDR3 sequence is 17 residues long. Germline assignment: CDR1 MDHEN and CDR2 SYDVKM. DNA of the CDR3: TGTGCCAGCAGTCCAATGGCGGGGATACGAATTAATGAAAAACTGTTTTTT. This translates into CASSPMAGIRINEKLFF.

Of note for this clone: In the same sample, other DNA sequences code for this CDR3. The gene calls are TRBV18 and TRBJ1-6; TRBD1 agrees at 7 bases. Unmatched junction bases numbered 5, after V lost 6 bases and J lost 0 bases. Germline V gene data show CDR1 as KGHSH and CDR2 as LQKENI. The CDR3 covers 16 residues. CDR3 sequence reads: CASSPTGSSYNSPLHF. CDR3 nucleotide sequence: TGTGCCAGCTCCCCGACAGGGAGCTCCTATAATTCACCCCTCCACTTT.

The chain uses TRBV7-8 and TRBJ1-4; D is perhaps TRBD1 (5 bases). Trimming stripped 4 bases from V and 8 bases from J, with 14 bases between. This CDR3 has 14 amino acids. Germline CDR1 reads SGHVS; CDR2 reads FQNEAQ. CDR3: CASSSRVTGEKLFF. The CDR3 DNA is TGTGCCAGCAGCTCCAGGGTTACCGGAGAAAAACTGTTTTTT.

This chain links TRBV7-9 with TRBJ2-5; D is uncertain. Germline lookup yields CDR1 SEHNR and CDR2 FQNEAQ (reference sequence). The CDR3 length is 13 residues. Trimming took off 3 bases at V and 4 bases at J, with 9 bases between the two ends. Here the CDR3 DNA reads TGTGCCAGCAGCTTTGGGGTACCAGAGACCCAGTACTTC. Protein: CASSFGVPETQYF.

The chain recombines TRBV5-5 with TRBJ1-1, with TRBD1 as a possible D gene (6 bases). The CDR3 consists of 15 residues. Germline values: CDR1 SGHKS, CDR2 YYEKEE (reference sequence). V lost 1 base, J lost 0 bases, and 10 bases lay in between. The CDR3 DNA is TGTGCCAGCAGCTTGTTAGGGGGATTGAACACTGAAGCTTTCTTT. This codes for CASSLLGGLNTEAFF. Complete variable domain (other parts from reference TRBV5-5 and TRBJ1-1): DAGVTQSPTHLIKTRGQQVTLRCSPISGHKSVSWYQQVLGQGPQFIFQYYEKEERGRGNFPDRFSARQFPNYSSELNVNALLLGDSALYLCASSLLGGLNTEAFFGQGTRLTVV.

The chain uses TRBV5-6 and TRBJ2-3; 10 bases are a match to TRBD1. V lost 5 bases and J lost 1; bases outside the gene matches: 7. Looked up from germline, CDR1 is SGHDT and CDR2 is YYEEEE. This CDR3 contains 16 residues. The CDR3 nucleotides are TGTGCCAGCAGTCGTGACAGGGGGCCCGGCACAGATACGCAGTATTTT. It specifies CASSRDRGPGTDTQYF. The variable domain in full, with the rest retrieved from reference TRBV5-6 and TRBJ2-3, is DAGVTQSPTHLIKTRGQQVTLRCSPKSGHDTVSWYQQALGQGPQFIFQYYEEEERQRGNFPDRFSGHQFPNYSSELNVNALLLGDSALYLCASSRDRGPGTDTQYFGPGTRLTVL.

The chain joins TRBV11-2 to TRBJ2-7; D uncertain. V was pared by 4 bases and J by 1 base, with 14 bases between. The V gene's germline CDR1 is SGHAT and CDR2 FQNNGV. The CDR3 length is 15 residues. The CDR3 DNA reads as TGTGCCAGCAGCTCCCCCGGAGCAGCATCCTACGAGCAGTACTTC. Amino acid sequence: CASSSPGAASYEQYF.